One and the same sample provided the 20 T cell receptor beta chains below, sequenced in a study of memory CD4+ T cells and cytomegalovirus serostatus. Using immunoSEQ multiplex PCR, the repertoire was profiled, and TCRdb retains in-frame clones only, with some absent. The table includes 65,000 to 95,000 clones, roughly 80% detected once. The sort gate was single viable CD3+CD4+CD8-CD45RO+ cells for memory CD4+ T cells. Sequencing was done on a sample of memory CD4+ T cells from blood. These receptor sequences come from an adult in good health and CMV-seronegative.

The chain recombines TRBV6-5 with TRBJ1-1; possibly TRBD1 for D (5 bases). Deletions cut 0 bases from V and 5 bases from J, with 13 bases between. From germline, CDR1 is MNHEY and CDR2 SVGAGI. This CDR3 is built from 15 residues. CDR3 DNA: TGTGCCAGCAGTTACTCGTCAGGGAGAGTGACTGAAGCTTTCTTT. Protein: CASSYSSGRVTEAFF.

The V and J genes are TRBV19 and TRBJ1-5; D uncertain. Trimming pared 1 base from V and 2 bases from J, leaving 3 bases between. This CDR3 comprises 13 residues. The germline gives CDR1 LNHDA, CDR2 SQIVND (reference sequence). The CDR3 sequence: CASSIGRNQPQHF. The CDR3 DNA is TGTGCCAGTAGTATAGGACGCAATCAGCCCCAGCATTTT.

This clone was picked up many times. The gene calls are TRBV6-1 and TRBJ1-2; 12 positions agree with TRBD1. In germline, CDR1 is MNHNS, CDR2 SASEGT. The CDR3 covers 17 residues. The trim removed 4 bases at V and 7 bases at J, leaving 13 bases unmatched. CDR3 residues: CASSGGTGGAVSSGYTF. CDR3 nucleotide sequence: TGTGCCAGCAGTGGTGGGACAGGGGGCGCAGTCTCCTCTGGCTACACCTTC.

This rearrangement joins TRBV7-3 to TRBJ2-2; D may be TRBD2 (5 bases). CDR1 and CDR2 from the germline V gene are SGHTA and FQGTGA. V lost 2 bases and J lost 4, with 8 bases in between. The CDR3 is 14 residues long. The CDR3 DNA follows: TGTGCCAGCAGCTTAGGACTGCTCACCGGGGAGCTGTTTTTT. This gives the protein CASSLGLLTGELFF.

The V call is TRBV6-1, the J call TRBJ2-7; D may be TRBD1 (6 bases). V lost 10 bases, J lost 3 bases, and 22 bases lay in between. There are 15 residues in the CDR3. CDR1 is MNHNS, CDR2 SASEGT, per germline. The CDR3 nucleotides are TGTGCCACCCGAATACAGGGTTTGGGTTACTACGAGCAGTACTTC. This codes for CATRIQGLGYYEQYF.

This clone has just a few counts. The chain recombines TRBV7-2 with TRBJ1-2; a possible D gene is TRBD1 (5 bases). Trimming removed 3 bases from V and 4 bases from J, with 12 bases in between. Germline V lookup: CDR1 SGHTA, CDR2 FQGNSA. The CDR3 totals 14 residues. CDR3 nucleotides: TGTGCCAGCAGCTTGAATACAGGTCCCTATGGCTACACCTTC. Its protein is CASSLNTGPYGYTF.

The gene calls are TRBV9 and TRBJ2-1; 10 bases are a match to TRBD1. The germline CDR1 and CDR2 sequences are SGDLS and YYNGEE. The CDR3 totals 17 residues. The trim removed 3 bases at V and 0 bases at J, leaving 6 bases unmatched. CDR3 sequence (DNA): TGTGCCAGCAGCGCGGGGGGACAGGGGAACTCCTACAATGAGCAGTTCTTC. It specifies CASSAGGQGNSYNEQFF.

The rearrangement joins TRBV19 to TRBJ1-1; 8 bases fit TRBD1. CDR3 length: 15 amino acids. Germline values: CDR1 LNHDA, CDR2 SQIVND (reference sequence). The trim removed 3 bases at V and 1 base at J, leaving 4 bases unmatched. The CDR3 here is CASSITGTGNTEAFF. The CDR3 DNA reads as TGTGCCAGTAGTATTACAGGGACAGGGAACACTGAAGCTTTCTTT.

This clone appeared a few times. The chain carries TRBV2 and TRBJ2-5; TRBD2 matches at 8 bases. The CDR3 consists of 16 residues. The V gene end was trimmed by 6 bases and the J gene end by 2 bases; junction bases not matched to a gene: 11. The germline gives CDR1 SNHLY, CDR2 FYNNEI. The CDR3 DNA sequence: TGTGCCAGCAGGTTGGGCTTGCGGGGGGATCAAGAGACCCAGTACTTC. This gives the protein CASRLGLRGDQETQYF.

The chain links TRBV6-1 to TRBJ2-1; possible D gene TRBD1, 6 bases. Germline CDR1 is MNHNS and CDR2 is SASEGT. The V gene lost 2 bases and the J gene lost 11 bases, with 16 bases spanning the gap. This CDR3 has 14 residues. The CDR3 sequence is CASSEPLTGNKQFF. In DNA, the CDR3 is TGTGCCAGCAGTGAACCCCTTACAGGGAACAAGCAGTTCTTC.

The chain joins TRBV13 to TRBJ2-1; 7 positions match TRBD1. Per germline, CDR1 PRHDT and CDR2 FYEKMQ (reference sequence). J was trimmed by 4 bases and V by 3 bases; bases with no gene match: 12. CDR3 size: 17 residues. CDR3 coding DNA: TGTGCCAGCAGCTTCCGACAGGGCGCAGAGGTTTACAATGAGCAGTTCTTC. It encodes CASSFRQGAEVYNEQFF.

This chain links TRBV7-9 with TRBJ2-1, with 10 bases identical to TRBD2. The germline V gene encodes CDR1 SEHNR and CDR2 FQNEAQ (reference sequence). V lost 4 bases, J lost 2 bases, and 5 bases stayed unmatched. The CDR3 is 16 residues long. The CDR3 DNA follows: TGTGCCAGCAGCTGGAGCGGGGGGGTAGCCTACAATGAGCAGTTCTTC. Translated: CASSWSGGVAYNEQFF.

V gene TRBV4-1 combines with J gene TRBJ1-6, with 11 bases fitting TRBD1. The CDR3 spans 16 residues. In germline, CDR1 is MGHRA, CDR2 YSYEKL. V lost 4 bases, J lost 6 bases, and 5 bases stayed unmatched. The DNA for the CDR3 is TGCGCCAGCAGCCCGGACAGGGGGCCAGGTAATTCACCCCTCCACTTT. Translation: CASSPDRGPGNSPLHF.

The chain employs TRBV19 and TRBJ2-5; 11 bases are shared with TRBD2. V shed 4 bases and J 5 bases; nucleotides not matched to a gene: 9. The germline V gene encodes CDR1 LNHDA and CDR2 SQIVND (reference sequence). This CDR3 is 16 amino acids long. The DNA of the CDR3 is TGTGCCAGTAGTACCATTAGCGGGGGGGCCGGGGAGACCCAGTACTTC. Protein sequence: CASSTISGGAGETQYF.

Ten or more counts support this clone. The chain carries TRBV11-3 and TRBJ1-1; D is possibly TRBD1 (6 bases). V was pared by 1 base and J by 4 bases, with 7 bases between. Germline V gene sequence: CDR1 SGHNT, CDR2 YENEEA. The CDR3 length is 13 residues. This CDR3 is CASSLAQGTEAFF. As DNA, the CDR3 is TGTGCCAGCAGCTTAGCACAGGGCACTGAAGCTTTCTTT.

J is TRBJ1-1 and V is TRBV19; TRBD1 agrees at 12 bases. Unmatched junction bases numbered 4, after V lost 7 bases and J lost 4 bases. The CDR3 is 14 amino acids. CDR1 is LNHDA, CDR2 SQIVND, per germline (reference sequence). The CDR3, as DNA: TGTGCCAGTAAGGGACAGGGGGCTCTCACTGAAGCTTTCTTT. Its translation is CASKGQGALTEAFF.

The rearrangement uses TRBV5-1 and TRBJ1-5; TRBD1 agrees at 7 bases. The CDR3 consists of 15 residues. Trimming at V came to 4 bases and at J to 2 bases, leaving 6 bases not matched to a gene. Germline CDR1 and CDR2: SGHRS and YFSETQ. CDR3: CASSLGTDGNQPQHF. CDR3 DNA: TGCGCCAGCAGCCTAGGGACAGACGGCAATCAGCCCCAGCATTTT.

The rearrangement links TRBV16 to TRBJ1-5; 10 nucleotides line up with TRBD1. Trimming took 3 bases from V and 5 from J; bases not matched to a gene: 4. CDR1 KGHSY and CDR2 FQNENV come from the germline V gene. The CDR3 runs 15 residues. CDR3: CASSHRGQGDQPQHF. In DNA form, the CDR3 reads TGTGCCAGCAGCCACCGTGGACAGGGGGATCAGCCCCAGCATTTT.

The CDR3 region has the DNA TGTGCCAGCAGCGTAGGACAGGGTGTTCCTCAGCCCCAGCATTTT. As protein: CASSVGQGVPQPQHF. The chain combines TRBV9 with TRBJ1-5; 7 nucleotides agree with TRBD1. The J segment lost 6 bases and the V segment lost 0 bases, leaving 6 bases of the junction unmatched. The CDR3 contains 15 residues. The germline CDR1 and CDR2 sequences are SGDLS and YYNGEE.

The chain combines TRBV5-1 with TRBJ1-2; maybe TRBD1 (5 bases). There are 14 residues in the CDR3. Germline V gene lookup returns CDR1 SGHRS and CDR2 YFSETQ. The germline V and J ends were trimmed by 0 bases and 6 bases, with 12 bases remaining between them. Here the CDR3 DNA reads TGCGCCAGCAGCTTGGTAAGGGGTAATGATGGCTACACCTTC. Encoded protein: CASSLVRGNDGYTF.